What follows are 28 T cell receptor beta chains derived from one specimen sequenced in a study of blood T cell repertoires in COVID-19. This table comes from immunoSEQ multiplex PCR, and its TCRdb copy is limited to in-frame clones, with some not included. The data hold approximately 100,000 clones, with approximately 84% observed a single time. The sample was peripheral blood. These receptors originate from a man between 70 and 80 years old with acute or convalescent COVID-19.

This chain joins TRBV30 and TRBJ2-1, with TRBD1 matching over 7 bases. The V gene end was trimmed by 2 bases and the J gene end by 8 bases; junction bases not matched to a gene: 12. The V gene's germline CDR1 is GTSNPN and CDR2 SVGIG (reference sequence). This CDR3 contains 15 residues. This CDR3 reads CAWSPPTGNRHEQFF. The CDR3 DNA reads TGTGCCTGGAGTCCCCCGACAGGGAATCGCCATGAGCAGTTCTTC.

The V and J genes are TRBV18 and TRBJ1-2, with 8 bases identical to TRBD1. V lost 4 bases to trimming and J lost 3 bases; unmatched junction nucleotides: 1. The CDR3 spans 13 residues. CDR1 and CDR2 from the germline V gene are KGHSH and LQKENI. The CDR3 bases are TGTGCCAGCTCACAGGACAGGGACTATGGCTACACCTTC. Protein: CASSQDRDYGYTF.

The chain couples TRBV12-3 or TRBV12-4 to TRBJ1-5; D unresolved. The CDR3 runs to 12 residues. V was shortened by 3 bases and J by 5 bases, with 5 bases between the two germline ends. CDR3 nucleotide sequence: TGTGCCAGCAGTTTTCGGGATCAGCCCCAGCATTTT. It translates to CASSFRDQPQHF.

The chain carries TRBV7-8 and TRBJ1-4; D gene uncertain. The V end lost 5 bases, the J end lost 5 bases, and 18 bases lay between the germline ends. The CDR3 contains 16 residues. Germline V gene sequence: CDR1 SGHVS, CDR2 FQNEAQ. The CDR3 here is CASSNTRRTTNEKLFF. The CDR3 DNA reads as TGTGCCAGCAGCAATACCCGCCGAACTACAAATGAAAAACTGTTTTTT.

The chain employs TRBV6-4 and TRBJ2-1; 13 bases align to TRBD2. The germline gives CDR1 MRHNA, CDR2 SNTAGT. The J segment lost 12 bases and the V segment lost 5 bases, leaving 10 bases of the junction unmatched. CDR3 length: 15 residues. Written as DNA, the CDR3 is TGTGCCAGCAGTCCGACCGGACTAGCGGGAGTTTGGCAGTTCTTC. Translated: CASSPTGLAGVWQFF.

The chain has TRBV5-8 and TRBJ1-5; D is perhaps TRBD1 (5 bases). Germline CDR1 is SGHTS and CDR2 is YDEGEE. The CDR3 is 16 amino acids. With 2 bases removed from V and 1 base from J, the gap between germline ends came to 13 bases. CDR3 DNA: TGTGCCAGCAGCTTTGGGGGGAGAGGAAGCAATCAGCCCCAGCATTTT. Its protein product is CASSFGGRGSNQPQHF.

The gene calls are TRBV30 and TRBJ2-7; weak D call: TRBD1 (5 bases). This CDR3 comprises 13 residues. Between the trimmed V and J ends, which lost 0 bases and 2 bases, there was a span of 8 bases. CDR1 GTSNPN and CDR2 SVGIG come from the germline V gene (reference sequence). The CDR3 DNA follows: TGTGCCTGGAGTGTAGGACAAACCTACGAGCAGTACTTC. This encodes CAWSVGQTYEQYF.

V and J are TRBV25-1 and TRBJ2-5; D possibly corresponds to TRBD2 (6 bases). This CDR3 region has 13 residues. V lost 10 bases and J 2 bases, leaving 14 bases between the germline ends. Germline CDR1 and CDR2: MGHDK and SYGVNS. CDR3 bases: TGTGCCACCAGCTGGGCGGGACAAGAGACCCAGTACTTC. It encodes CATSWAGQETQYF.

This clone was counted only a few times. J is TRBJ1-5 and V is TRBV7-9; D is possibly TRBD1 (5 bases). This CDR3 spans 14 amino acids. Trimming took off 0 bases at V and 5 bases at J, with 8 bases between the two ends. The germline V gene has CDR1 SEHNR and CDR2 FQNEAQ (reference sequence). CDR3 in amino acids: CASSLAGGDQPQHF. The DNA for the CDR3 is TGTGCCAGCAGCTTAGCGGGGGGGGATCAGCCCCAGCATTTT.

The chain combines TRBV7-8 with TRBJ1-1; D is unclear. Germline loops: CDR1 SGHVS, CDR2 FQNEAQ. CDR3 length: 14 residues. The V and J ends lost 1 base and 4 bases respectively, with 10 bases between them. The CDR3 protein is CASSLVPGVTEAFF. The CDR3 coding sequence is TGTGCCAGCAGCTTAGTGCCGGGAGTCACTGAAGCTTTCTTT.

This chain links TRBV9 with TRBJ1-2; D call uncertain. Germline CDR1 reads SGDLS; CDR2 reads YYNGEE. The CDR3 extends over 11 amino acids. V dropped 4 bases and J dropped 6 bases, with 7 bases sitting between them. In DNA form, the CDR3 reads TGTGCCAGCAGCCAGCAGGATGGCTACACCTTC. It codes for CASSQQDGYTF.

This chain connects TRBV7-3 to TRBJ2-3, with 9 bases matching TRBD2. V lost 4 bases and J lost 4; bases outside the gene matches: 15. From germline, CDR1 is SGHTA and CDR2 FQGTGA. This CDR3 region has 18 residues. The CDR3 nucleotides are TGTGCCAGCAGCTCAGGGGGAGCTGCGGGGGGGCGGGCAGATACGCAGTATTTT. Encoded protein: CASSSGGAAGGRADTQYF.

CDR3 sequence (DNA): TGTGCCAGCAGCGTAACGGCGGGGGCGAACACAGATACGCAGTATTTT. Protein sequence: CASSVTAGANTDTQYF. The genes are TRBV9 and TRBJ2-3; D is perhaps TRBD2 (7 bases). The germline V gene has CDR1 SGDLS and CDR2 YYNGEE. The V end was cut by 1 base, the J end by 2 bases, with 14 bases between. The length of the CDR3 is 16 residues.

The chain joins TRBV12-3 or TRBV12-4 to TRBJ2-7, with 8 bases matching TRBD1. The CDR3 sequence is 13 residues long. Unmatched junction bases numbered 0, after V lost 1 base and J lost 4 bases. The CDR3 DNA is TGTGCCAGCAGTTTAGGACAGGGGTACGAGCAGTACTTC. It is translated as CASSLGQGYEQYF.

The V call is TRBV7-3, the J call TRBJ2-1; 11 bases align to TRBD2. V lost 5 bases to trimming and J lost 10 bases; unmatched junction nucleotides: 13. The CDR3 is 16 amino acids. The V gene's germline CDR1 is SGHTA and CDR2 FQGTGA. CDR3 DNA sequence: TGTGCCAGCAGCCCCTTGGGACTAGCGGTCCCCGGGGAGCAGTTCTTC. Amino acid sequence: CASSPLGLAVPGEQFF.

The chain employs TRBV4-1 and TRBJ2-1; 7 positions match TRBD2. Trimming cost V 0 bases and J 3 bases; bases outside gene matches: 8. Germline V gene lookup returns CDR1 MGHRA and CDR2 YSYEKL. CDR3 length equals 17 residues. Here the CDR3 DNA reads TGCGCCAGCAGCCAAGATTTGAAGGGAGGGGTCTACAATGAGCAGTTCTTC. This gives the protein CASSQDLKGGVYNEQFF.

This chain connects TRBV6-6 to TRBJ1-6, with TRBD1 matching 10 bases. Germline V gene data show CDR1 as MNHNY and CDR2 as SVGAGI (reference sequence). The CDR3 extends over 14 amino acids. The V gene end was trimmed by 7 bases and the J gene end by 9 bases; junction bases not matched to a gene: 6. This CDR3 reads CASTLGQGTSPLHF. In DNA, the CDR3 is TGTGCCAGCACCCTGGGACAGGGGACTTCACCCCTCCACTTT.

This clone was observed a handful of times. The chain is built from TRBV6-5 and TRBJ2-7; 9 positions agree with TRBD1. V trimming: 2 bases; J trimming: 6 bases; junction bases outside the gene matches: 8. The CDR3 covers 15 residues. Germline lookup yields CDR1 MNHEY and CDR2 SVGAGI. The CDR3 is CASSYKGTGFSEQYF. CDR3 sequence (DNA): TGTGCCAGCAGTTACAAAGGGACAGGGTTCTCCGAGCAGTACTTC.

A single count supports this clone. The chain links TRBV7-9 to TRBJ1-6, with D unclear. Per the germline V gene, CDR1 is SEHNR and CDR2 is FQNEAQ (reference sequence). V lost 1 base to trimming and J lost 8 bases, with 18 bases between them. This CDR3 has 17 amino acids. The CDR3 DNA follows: TGTGCCAGCAGCTTAGGGGTCCTCGGGAGGAGAGATTCACCCCTCCACTTT. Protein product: CASSLGVLGRRDSPLHF.

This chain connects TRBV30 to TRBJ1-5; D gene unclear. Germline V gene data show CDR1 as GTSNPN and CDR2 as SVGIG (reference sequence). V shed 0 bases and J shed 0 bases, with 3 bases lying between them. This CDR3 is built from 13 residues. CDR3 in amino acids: CAWSVNSNQPQHF. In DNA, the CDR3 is TGTGCCTGGAGTGTTAATAGCAATCAGCCCCAGCATTTT.

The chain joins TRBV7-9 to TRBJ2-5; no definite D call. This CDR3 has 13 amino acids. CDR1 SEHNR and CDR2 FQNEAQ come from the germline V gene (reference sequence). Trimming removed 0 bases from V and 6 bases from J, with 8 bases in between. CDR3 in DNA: TGTGCCAGCAGCTTAGCGTCGGAGAAGACCCAGTACTTC. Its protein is CASSLASEKTQYF.

CDR3 loop: CASSLGVSGSPPYEQYF. The CDR3 DNA is TGTGCCAGCAGCTTGGGGGTTAGCGGGAGCCCCCCCTACGAGCAGTACTTC. V usage is TRBV5-6 and J usage is TRBJ2-7; 9 bases align to TRBD2. Germline V gene data show CDR1 as SGHDT and CDR2 as YYEEEE. The CDR3 consists of 17 residues. Unmatched junction bases numbered 9, after V lost 0 bases and J lost 2 bases.

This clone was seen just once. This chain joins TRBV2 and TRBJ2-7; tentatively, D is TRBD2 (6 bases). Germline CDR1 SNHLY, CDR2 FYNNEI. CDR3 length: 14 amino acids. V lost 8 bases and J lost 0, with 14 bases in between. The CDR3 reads CASSDYRNSYEQYF. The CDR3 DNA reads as TGTGCCAGCTCGGACTATCGGAACTCCTACGAGCAGTACTTC.

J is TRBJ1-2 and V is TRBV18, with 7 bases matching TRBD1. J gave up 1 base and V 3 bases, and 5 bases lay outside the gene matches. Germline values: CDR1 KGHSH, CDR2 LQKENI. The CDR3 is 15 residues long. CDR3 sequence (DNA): TGTGCCAGCTCACCCTATGGACAGGTTAACTATGGCTACACCTTC. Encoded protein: CASSPYGQVNYGYTF.

The CDR3 coding sequence is TGTGCCAGCTCACCACTCTCTCTTGGCGGGGGCCCCCGGAACACCGGGGAGCTGTTTTTT. Its protein is CASSPLSLGGGPRNTGELFF. The chain has TRBV18 and TRBJ2-2, with D possibly matching TRBD2 (7 bases). V was shortened by 1 base and J by 1 base, with 22 bases between the two germline ends. The CDR3 contains 20 residues. Germline V gives CDR1 KGHSH, CDR2 LQKENI.

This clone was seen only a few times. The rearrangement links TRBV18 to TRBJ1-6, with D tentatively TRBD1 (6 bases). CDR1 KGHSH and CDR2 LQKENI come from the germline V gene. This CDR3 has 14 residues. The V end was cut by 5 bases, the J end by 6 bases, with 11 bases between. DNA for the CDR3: TGTGCCAGCTCAGTGGACAGTTTTAATTCACCCCTCCACTTT. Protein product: CASSVDSFNSPLHF. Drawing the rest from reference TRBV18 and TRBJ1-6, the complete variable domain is NAGVMQNPRHLVRRRGQEARLRCSPMKGHSHVYWYRQLPEEGLKFMVYLQKENIIDESGMPKERFSAEFPKEGPSILRIQQVVRGDSAAYFCASSVDSFNSPLHFGNGTRLTVT.

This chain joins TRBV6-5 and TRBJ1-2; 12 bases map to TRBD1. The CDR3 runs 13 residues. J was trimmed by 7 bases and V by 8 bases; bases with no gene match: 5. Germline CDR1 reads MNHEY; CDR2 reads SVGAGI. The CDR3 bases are TGTGCCAGCTTGGGACAGGGGGCGGGTGGCTACACCTTC. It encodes CASLGQGAGGYTF.

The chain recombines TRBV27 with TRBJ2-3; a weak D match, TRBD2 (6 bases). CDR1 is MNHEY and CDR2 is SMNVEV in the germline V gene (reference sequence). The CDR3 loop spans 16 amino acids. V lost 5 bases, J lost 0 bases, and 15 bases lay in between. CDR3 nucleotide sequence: TGTGCCAGCAGTCCGGCTAGCGAACAAAGCACAGATACGCAGTATTTT. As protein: CASSPASEQSTDTQYF.